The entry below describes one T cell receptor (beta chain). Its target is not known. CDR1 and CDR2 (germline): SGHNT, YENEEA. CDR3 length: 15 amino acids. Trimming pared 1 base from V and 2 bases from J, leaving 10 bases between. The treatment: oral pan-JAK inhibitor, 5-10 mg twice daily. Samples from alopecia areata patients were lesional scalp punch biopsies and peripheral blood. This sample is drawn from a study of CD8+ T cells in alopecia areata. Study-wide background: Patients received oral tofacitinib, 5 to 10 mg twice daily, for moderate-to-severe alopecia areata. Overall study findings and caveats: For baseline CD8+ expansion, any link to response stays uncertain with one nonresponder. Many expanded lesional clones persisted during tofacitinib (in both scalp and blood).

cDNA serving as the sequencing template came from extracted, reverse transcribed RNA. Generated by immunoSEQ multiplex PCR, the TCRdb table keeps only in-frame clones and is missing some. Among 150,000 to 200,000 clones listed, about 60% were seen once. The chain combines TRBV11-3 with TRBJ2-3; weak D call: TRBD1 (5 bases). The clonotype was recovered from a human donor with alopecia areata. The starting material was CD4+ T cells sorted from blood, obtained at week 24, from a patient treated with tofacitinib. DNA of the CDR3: TGTGCCAGCAGCTTAGGAGACAGATACACAGATACGCAGTATTTT. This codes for CASSLGDRYTDTQYF.